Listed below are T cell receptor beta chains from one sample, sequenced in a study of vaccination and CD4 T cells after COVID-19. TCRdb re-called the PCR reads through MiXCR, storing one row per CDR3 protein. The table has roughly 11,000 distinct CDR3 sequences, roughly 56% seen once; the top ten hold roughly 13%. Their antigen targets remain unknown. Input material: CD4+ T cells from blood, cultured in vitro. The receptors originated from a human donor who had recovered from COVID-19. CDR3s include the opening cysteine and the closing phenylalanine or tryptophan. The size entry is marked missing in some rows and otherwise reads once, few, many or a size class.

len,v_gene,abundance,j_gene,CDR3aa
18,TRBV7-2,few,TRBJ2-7,CASSARTSGRAVAYEQYF
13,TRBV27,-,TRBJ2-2,CASSSRLIGELFF
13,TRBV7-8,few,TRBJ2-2,CASRRRLLGELFF
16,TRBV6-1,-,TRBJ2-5,CASTGVKDREEGTQYF
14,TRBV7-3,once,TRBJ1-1,CASSLTRTAGEAFF
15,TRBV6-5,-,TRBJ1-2,CASSSHGGIVGGYTF
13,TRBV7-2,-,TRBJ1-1,CASSLNRETEAFF
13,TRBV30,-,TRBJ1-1,CAWNPGAATEAFF
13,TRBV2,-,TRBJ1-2,CASSVSKIYGYTF
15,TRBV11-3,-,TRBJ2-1,CASSLTSGRGNEQFF
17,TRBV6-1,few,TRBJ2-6,CASSDSGFRAGANVLTF
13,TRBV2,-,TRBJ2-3,CASSWGPADTQYF
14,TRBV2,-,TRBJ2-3,CASGLATSTDTQYF
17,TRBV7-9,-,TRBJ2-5,CASLPGLGFGLQETQYF
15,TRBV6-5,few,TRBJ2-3,CASSYDRRIGDTQYF
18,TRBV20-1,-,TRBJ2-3,CSADSGLAGGRGTDTQYF
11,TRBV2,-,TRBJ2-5,CASGYSETQYF
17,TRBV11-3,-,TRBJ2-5,CASSLGGLGPRPETQYF
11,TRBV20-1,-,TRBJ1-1,CSAIIGTEAFF
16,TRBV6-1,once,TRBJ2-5,CASSEVTGGGQETQYF
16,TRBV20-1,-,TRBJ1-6,CSAREGRAGNVSPLHF
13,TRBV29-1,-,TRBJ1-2,CSVEDRRSYGYTF
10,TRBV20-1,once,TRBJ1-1,CSAPQSVAFF
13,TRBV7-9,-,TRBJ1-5,CASSLQGIGPQHF
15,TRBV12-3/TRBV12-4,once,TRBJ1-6,CASSLVTGNNSPLHF
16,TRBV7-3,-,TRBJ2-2,CASTGGRTGSTGELFF
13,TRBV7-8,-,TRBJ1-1,CASRGTGGTEAFF
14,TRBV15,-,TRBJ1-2,CATSREGGDYGYTF
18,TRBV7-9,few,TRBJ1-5,CASSLGREGDRFNQPQHF